This paragraph covers one T cell receptor beta chain sequence. Its target is not known. Those who donated were healthy bone marrow donors. Unrecorded immune exposures were likely, despite nominal health at sampling. These data originate in a study of cytomegalovirus exposure and HLA in healthy donors. Germline V gene data show CDR1 as SQVTM and CDR2 as ANQGSEA. V lost 7 bases to trimming and J lost 5 bases; unmatched junction nucleotides: 5. The CDR3 is 12 amino acids. The primer mix had 60 Vbeta and 13 Jbeta primers. The repertoire was sequenced with immunoSEQ multiplex PCR; TCRdb's copy has only in-frame clones and lacks some. The table lists tens of thousands of clones, 77% of them singletons. Study-level findings and limits: In a later analysis, HLA-associated beta chains showed higher expansion and lower generation probabilities than comparable chains. Analysis was carried out at a later point, and it linked a missense DCLRE1C variant to TCR beta V- and J-gene trimming.

Sequenced input: PBMCs. V gene TRBV29-1 combines with J gene TRBJ1-2; TRBD1 agrees at 9 bases. This receptor was taken from a man aged 25-45 years in good health and CMV-seronegative. Here the CDR3 DNA reads TGCAGCGGCCGGACAGGGGAATATGGCTACACCTTC. Translating it yields CSGRTGEYGYTF.